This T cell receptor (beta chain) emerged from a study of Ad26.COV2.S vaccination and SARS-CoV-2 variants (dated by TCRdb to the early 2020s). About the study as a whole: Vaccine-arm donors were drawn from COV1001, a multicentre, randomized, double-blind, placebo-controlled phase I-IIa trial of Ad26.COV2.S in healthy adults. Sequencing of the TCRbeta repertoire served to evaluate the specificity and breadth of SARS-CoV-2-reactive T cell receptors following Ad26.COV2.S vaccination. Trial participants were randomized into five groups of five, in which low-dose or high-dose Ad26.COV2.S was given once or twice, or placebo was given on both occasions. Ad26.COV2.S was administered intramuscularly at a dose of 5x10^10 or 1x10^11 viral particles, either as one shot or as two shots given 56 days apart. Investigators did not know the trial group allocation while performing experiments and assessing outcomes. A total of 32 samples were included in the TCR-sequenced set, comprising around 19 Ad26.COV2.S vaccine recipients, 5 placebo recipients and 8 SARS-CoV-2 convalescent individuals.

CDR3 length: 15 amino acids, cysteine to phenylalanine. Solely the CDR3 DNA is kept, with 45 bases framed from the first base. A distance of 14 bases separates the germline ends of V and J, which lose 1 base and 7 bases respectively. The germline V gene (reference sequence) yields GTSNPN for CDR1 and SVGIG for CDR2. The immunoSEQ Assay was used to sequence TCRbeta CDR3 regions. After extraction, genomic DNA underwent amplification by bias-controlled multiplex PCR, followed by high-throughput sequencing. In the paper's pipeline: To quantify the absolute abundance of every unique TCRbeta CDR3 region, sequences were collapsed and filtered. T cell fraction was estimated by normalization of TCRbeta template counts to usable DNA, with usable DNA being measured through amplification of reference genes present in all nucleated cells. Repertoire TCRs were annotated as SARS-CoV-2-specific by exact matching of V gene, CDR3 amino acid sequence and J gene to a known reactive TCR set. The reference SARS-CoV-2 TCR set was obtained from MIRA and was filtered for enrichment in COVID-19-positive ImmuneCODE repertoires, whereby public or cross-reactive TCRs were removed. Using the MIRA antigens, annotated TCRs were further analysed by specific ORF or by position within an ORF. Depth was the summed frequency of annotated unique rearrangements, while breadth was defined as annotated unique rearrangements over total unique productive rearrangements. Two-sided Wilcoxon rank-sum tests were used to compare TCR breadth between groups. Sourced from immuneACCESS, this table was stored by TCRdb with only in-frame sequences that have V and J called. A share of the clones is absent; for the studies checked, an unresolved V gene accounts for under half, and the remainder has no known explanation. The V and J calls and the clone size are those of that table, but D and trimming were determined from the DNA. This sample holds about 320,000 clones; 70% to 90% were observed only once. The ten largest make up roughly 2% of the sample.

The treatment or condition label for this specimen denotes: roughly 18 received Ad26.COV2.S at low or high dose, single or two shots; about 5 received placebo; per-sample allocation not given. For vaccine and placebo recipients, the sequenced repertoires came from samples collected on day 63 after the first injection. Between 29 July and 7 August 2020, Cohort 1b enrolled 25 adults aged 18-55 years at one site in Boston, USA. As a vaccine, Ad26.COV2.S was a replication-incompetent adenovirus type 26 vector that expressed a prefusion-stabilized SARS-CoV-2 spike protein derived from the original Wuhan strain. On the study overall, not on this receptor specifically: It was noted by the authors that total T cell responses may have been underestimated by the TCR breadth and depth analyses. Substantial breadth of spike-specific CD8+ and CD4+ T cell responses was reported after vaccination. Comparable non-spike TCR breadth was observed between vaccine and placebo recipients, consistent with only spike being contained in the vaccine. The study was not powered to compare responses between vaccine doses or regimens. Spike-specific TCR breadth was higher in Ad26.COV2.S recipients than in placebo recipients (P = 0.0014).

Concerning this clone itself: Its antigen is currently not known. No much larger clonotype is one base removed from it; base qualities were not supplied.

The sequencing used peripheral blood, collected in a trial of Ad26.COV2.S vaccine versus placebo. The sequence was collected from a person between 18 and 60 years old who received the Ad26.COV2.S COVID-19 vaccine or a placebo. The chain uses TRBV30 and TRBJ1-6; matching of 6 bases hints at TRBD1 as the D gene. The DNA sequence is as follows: TGTGCCTGGAGTGCCCTACAGGGTGGGAATTCACCCCTCCACTTT. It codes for CAWSALQGGNSPLHF. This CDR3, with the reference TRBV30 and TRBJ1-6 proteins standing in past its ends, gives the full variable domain SQTIHQWPATLVQPVGSPLSLECTVEGTSNPNLYWYRQAAGRGLQLLFYSVGIGQISSEVPQNLSASRPQDRQFILSSKKLLLSDSGFYLCAWSALQGGNSPLHFGNGTRLTVT.